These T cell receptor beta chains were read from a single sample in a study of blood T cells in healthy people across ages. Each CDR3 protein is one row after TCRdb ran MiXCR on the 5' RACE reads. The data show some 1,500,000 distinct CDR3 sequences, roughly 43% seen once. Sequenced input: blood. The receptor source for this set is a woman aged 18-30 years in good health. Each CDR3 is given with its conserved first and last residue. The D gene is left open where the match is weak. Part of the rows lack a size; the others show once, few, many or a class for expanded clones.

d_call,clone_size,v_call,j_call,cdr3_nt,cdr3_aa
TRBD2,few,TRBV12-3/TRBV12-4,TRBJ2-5,TGTGCCAGCAGTACGACTAGCGGGAGTGGGCTAGAGACCCAGTACTTC,CASSTTSGSGLETQYF
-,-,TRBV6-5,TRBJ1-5,TGTGCCAGCAGTTACTCGAGGGACCGTCAGCCCCAGCATTTT,CASSYSRDRQPQHF
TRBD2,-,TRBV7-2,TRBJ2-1,TGTGCCAGCAGTTGGCGGGGGGGCTTTGGTAATGAGCAGTTCTTC,CASSWRGGFGNEQFF
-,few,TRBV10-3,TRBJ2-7,TGTGCCATCAGTGGAGGGTCTCGGGTAGGATACGAGCAGTACTTC,CAISGGSRVGYEQYF
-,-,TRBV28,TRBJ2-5,TGTGCCAGCAGCCTAAGGGCGGGAGGACAGGCGAGGGAGGAGACCCAGTACTTC,CASSLRAGGQAREETQYF
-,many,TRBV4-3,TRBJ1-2,TGCGCCAGCAGCCAAGAAGGGGCTAGAGCTAACTATGGCTACACCTTC,CASSQEGARANYGYTF
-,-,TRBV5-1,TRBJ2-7,TGCGCCAGCAGAGAGGGGACCTACGAGCAGTACTTC,CASREGTYEQYF
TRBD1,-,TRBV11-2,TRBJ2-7,TGTGCCAGCAGCTCTCTCCGGACAGGGTCCTACGAGCAGTACTTC,CASSSLRTGSYEQYF
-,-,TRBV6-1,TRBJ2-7,TGTGCCAGCAGTGAAGGCTTAGTCGGAGGGATTCAGTACTTC,CASSEGLVGGIQYF
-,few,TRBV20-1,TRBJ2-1,TGCAGTGCTAACCCGAGCTCCTACAATGAGCAGTTCTTC,CSANPSSYNEQFF
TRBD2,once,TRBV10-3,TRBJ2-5,TGTGCCATCAGTGGCCTAGCGGGGGCCCAAGAGACCCAGTACTTC,CAISGLAGAQETQYF
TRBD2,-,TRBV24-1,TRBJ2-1,TGTGCCACCAGTGATCCGATGTCGGGAGGGCTTTGGGATAATGAGCAGTTCTTC,CATSDPMSGGLWDNEQFF
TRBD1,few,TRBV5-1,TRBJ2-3,TGCGCCAGCAGCTTGAACTGGGACAGGGCAACAGATACGCAGTATTTT,CASSLNWDRATDTQYF
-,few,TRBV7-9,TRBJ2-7,TGTGCCAGCAGCTTCACTGGGTTCAACGAGCAGTACTTC,CASSFTGFNEQYF
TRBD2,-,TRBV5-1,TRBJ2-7,TGCGCCAGCAGCTTGTACGCGACTAGCGGGGGACACAATGAGCAGTACTTC,CASSLYATSGGHNEQYF
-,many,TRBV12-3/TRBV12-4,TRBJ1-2,TGTGCCAGCAGTCACCAGTCTAACTATGGCTACACCTTC,CASSHQSNYGYTF
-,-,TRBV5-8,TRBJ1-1,TGTGCCAGCAGCTTGGTTGTCAGGGGCTACACTGAAGCTTTCTTT,CASSLVVRGYTEAFF
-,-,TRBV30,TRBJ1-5,TGTGCCAGGAGTGTACGGGGAGGACAGCCCCAGCATTTT,CARSVRGGQPQHF
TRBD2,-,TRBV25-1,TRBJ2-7,TGTGCCAGCAAGTCTTGGACTAGCGGGAGTGGGGCCTACGAGCAGTACTTC,CASKSWTSGSGAYEQYF
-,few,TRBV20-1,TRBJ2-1,TGCAGTGCTAGAGGGCGACTAGGATCTGAGCAGTTCTTC,CSARGRLGSEQFF
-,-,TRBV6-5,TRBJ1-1,TGTGCCAGCAGTTACAGTCAGGAACCAACGGCTGAAGCTTTCTTT,CASSYSQEPTAEAFF
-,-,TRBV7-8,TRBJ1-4,TGTGCCAGCAGCCCCCGGGCCGACAGTTATGCAACTAATGAAAAACTGTTTTTT,CASSPRADSYATNEKLFF
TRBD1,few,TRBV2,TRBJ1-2,TGTGCCAGCGGGGGAACCGGGACAGGGGCGAACTATGGCTACACCTTC,CASGGTGTGANYGYTF
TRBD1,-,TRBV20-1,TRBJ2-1,TGCAGTGCCCGGGACAGTCCGAGCTCCTACAATGAGCAGTTCTTC,CSARDSPSSYNEQFF
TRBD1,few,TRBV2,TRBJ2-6,TGTGCCAGCCCAAGGACAGGCTACTCTGGGGCCAACGTCCTGACTTTC,CASPRTGYSGANVLTF
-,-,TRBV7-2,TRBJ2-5,TGTGCCAGCAGCTTGGGTATATCTTCAGAGACCCAGTACTTC,CASSLGISSETQYF
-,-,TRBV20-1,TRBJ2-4,TGCAGTGCGGAACTTACAGGGTTCGACAAAAACATTCAGTACTTC,CSAELTGFDKNIQYF
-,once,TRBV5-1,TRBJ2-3,TGCGCCAGCAGCTTGGTCAGGACTAACACAGATACGCAGTATTTT,CASSLVRTNTDTQYF
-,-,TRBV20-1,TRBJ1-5,TGCAGTGCTAGACAGGGAGTAATTACTTATAGCAATCAGCCCCAGCATTTT,CSARQGVITYSNQPQHF
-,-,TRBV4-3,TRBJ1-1,TGCGCCAGCAGCCAAGCGGTCGGGGCAAAGTACACTGAAGCTTTCTTT,CASSQAVGAKYTEAFF